Below are 18 T cell receptor beta chains sequenced from a single sample in a study of cytomegalovirus exposure and HLA in healthy donors (dated by TCRdb to about 2017). The library was built by means of the immunoSEQ multiplex PCR assay. In TCRdb, the immuneACCESS table is reduced to in-frame sequences with V and J assigned. These tables do not hold every clone; where another copy was compared, an unresolved V gene accounts for under half, and the others remain unexplained. The sample profile shows 300,000 to 400,000 clones; 88% of them were found once. Together, the top ten hold around 0.91% of the sample. The sequencing input was PBMCs. Every receptor here comes from a man aged 25-45 years in good health and CMV-seronegative.

The chain couples TRBV18 to TRBJ1-5; D is unclear. The CDR3 spans 15 residues. Germline assignment: CDR1 KGHSH and CDR2 LQKENI. The V end was cut by 5 bases, the J end by 5 bases, with 16 bases between. The CDR3 loop reads CASSSSASVYQPQHF. The CDR3 DNA follows: TGTGCCAGCTCATCCTCGGCGAGCGTATATCAGCCCCAGCATTTT.

The genes are TRBV2 and TRBJ2-1, with 7 bases fitting TRBD1. The CDR3 sequence is 19 residues long. With 6 bases clipped from V and 1 base from J, the junction kept 18 bases outside the gene matches. Germline CDR1 reads SNHLY; CDR2 reads FYNNEI. The DNA of the CDR3 is TGTGCCAGCAGGGACCGGGACAGTAGACGTGTAGGGTCCTACAATGAGCAGTTCTTC. This sequence encodes CASRDRDSRRVGSYNEQFF.

The V gene is TRBV6-6, the J gene TRBJ2-1; D call uncertain. The CDR3 consists of 12 residues. V shed 1 base and J shed 8 bases, with 6 bases lying between them. Germline CDR1 MNHNY, CDR2 SVGAGI (reference sequence). The CDR3 loop reads CASSYFRYEQFF. The CDR3 region has the DNA TGTGCCAGCAGTTACTTCAGGTATGAGCAGTTCTTC.

V usage is TRBV25-1 and J usage is TRBJ1-2, with D possibly being TRBD1 (5 bases). The CDR3 is 15 residues long. V was clipped by 6 bases and J by 2 bases, with 16 bases between them. Germline assignment: CDR1 MGHDK and CDR2 SYGVNS. CDR3 in amino acids: CASRPSGGGNYGYTF. The CDR3 DNA follows: TGTGCCAGCAGACCAAGTGGGGGAGGGAACTATGGCTACACCTTC.

The J gene is TRBJ2-5, the V gene TRBV19, with 10 positions matching TRBD2. The V and J ends lost 3 bases and 0 bases, in that order; junction bases with no gene match: 10. Germline-derived CDR1 and CDR2 are LNHDA and SQIVND (reference sequence). CDR3 length equals 18 residues. DNA for the CDR3: TGTGCCAGTAGTATCTATCTAGCGGGGGACTTGTACCAAGAGACCCAGTACTTC. Translating it yields CASSIYLAGDLYQETQYF.

V gene TRBV15 combines with J gene TRBJ1-2; the match to TRBD1 covers 10 bases. This CDR3 is built from 14 residues. Germline CDR1 LNHNV, CDR2 YYDKDF (reference sequence). V gave up 3 bases and J gave up 3 bases; unmatched junction bases: 1. The CDR3 region is CATSSGTGDYGYTF. DNA of the CDR3: TGTGCCACCAGCAGCGGGACAGGGGACTATGGCTACACCTTC.

The chain has TRBV19 and TRBJ2-6, with 7 bases that match TRBD2. V gave up 5 bases and J gave up 0 bases; unmatched junction bases: 1. Per the germline V gene, CDR1 is LNHDA and CDR2 is SQIVND (reference sequence). This CDR3 region has 15 residues. CDR3 nucleotides: TGTGCCAGTAGTGAGCGGGACTCTGGGGCCAACGTCCTGACTTTC. Translated: CASSERDSGANVLTF.

This chain links TRBV7-9 with TRBJ1-1; D ambiguous. Trimming shortened V by 6 bases and J by 11 bases, and 16 bases separated the two germline ends. The CDR3 extends over 12 amino acids. Germline assignment: CDR1 SEHNR and CDR2 FQNEAQ (reference sequence). This CDR3 is CASRPLGGSAFF. CDR3 sequence (DNA): TGTGCCAGCAGACCACTTGGAGGATCGGCTTTCTTT.

The chain combines TRBV25-1 with TRBJ2-3; D is ambiguous. The CDR3 is 14 amino acids. Germline lookup yields CDR1 MGHDK and CDR2 SYGVNS. The germline V and J ends were trimmed by 2 bases and 2 bases, with 8 bases remaining between them. DNA for the CDR3: TGTGCCAGCAGTGAAGAGGCCTTCACAGATACGCAGTATTTT. It specifies CASSEEAFTDTQYF. Looking up the rest from reference TRBV25-1 and TRBJ2-3 gives the full variable domain: EADIYQTPRYLVIGTGKKITLECSQTMGHDKMYWYQQDPGMELHLIHYSYGVNSTEKGDLSSESTVSRIRTEHFPLTLESARPSHTSQYLCASSEEAFTDTQYFGPGTRLTVL.

The chain couples TRBV29-1 to TRBJ1-1; the D is unclear. The V gene's germline CDR1 is SQVTM and CDR2 ANQGSEA. V lost 2 bases and J lost 4, with 8 bases in between. The CDR3 sequence is 12 residues long. CDR3 in amino acids: CSVETGSTEAFF. The CDR3, as DNA: TGCAGCGTTGAAACGGGTAGCACTGAAGCTTTCTTT.

The chain recombines TRBV27 with TRBJ2-1; 7 bases are a match to TRBD1. The CDR3 runs 17 residues. With 3 bases clipped from V and 4 bases from J, the junction kept 12 bases outside the gene matches. Germline CDR1 reads MNHEY; CDR2 reads SMNVEV (reference sequence). Here the CDR3 DNA reads TGTGCCAGCAGTTTTAGAGGGGGCGACGGTCGGTACAATGAGCAGTTCTTC. Its protein is CASSFRGGDGRYNEQFF.

The J gene is TRBJ1-2, the V gene TRBV19, with 9 bases lining up with TRBD1. The CDR3 sequence is 14 residues long. Per germline, CDR1 LNHDA and CDR2 SQIVND (reference sequence). V was pared by 6 bases and J by 6 bases, with 8 bases of the junction left unmatched. Here the CDR3 DNA reads TGTGCCAGTAGGGTACAGGGGGCGCTCGATGGCTACACCTTC. It yields the protein CASRVQGALDGYTF. The full variable domain, with the rest looked up from reference TRBV19 and TRBJ1-2, is DGGITQSPKYLFRKEGQNVTLSCEQNLNHDAMYWYRQDPGQGLRLIYYSQIVNDFQKGDIAEGYSVSREKKESFPLTVTSAQKNPTAFYLCASRVQGALDGYTFGSGTRLTVV.

V usage is TRBV6-4 and J usage is TRBJ2-7, with TRBD1 as a possible D gene (6 bases). V gave up 4 bases and J gave up 2 bases, with 15 bases separating them. Germline CDR1 reads MRHNA; CDR2 reads SNTAGT. There are 15 residues in the CDR3. Written as DNA, the CDR3 is TGTGCCAGCAGTGTACTCGTGGGGGCGGCCTACGAGCAGTACTTC. The encoded protein is CASSVLVGAAYEQYF.

In this sample, this clone turned up once. The V gene is TRBV7-2, the J gene TRBJ2-7, with 12 bases fitting TRBD2. Germline V gives CDR1 SGHTA, CDR2 FQGNSA. The CDR3 is 16 amino acids. After removal of 5 bases from V and 2 bases from J, the junction contained 7 bases not matched to a gene. The CDR3 region has the DNA TGTGCCAGCAGCCCCTACGGACTAGCGGGGACCTACGAGCAGTACTTC. Translated: CASSPYGLAGTYEQYF.

CDR3 coding DNA: TGTGCCAGCAGCTTGACAGGGCCAAACACTGAAGCTTTCTTT. This sequence encodes CASSLTGPNTEAFF. J is TRBJ1-1 and V is TRBV5-6, with TRBD1 as a possible D gene (6 bases). Per the germline V gene, CDR1 is SGHDT and CDR2 is YYEEEE. The CDR3 consists of 14 residues. V was trimmed by 1 base and J by 2 bases, leaving 9 bases between them.

V gene TRBV5-4 combines with J gene TRBJ1-5; D remains unclear. The ends were cut back, 0 bases at V and 4 bases at J, with 2 bases in the middle. The CDR3 is 12 residues long. From germline, CDR1 is SGHNT and CDR2 YYREEE (reference sequence). CDR3: CASSLANQPQHF. The DNA for the CDR3 is TGTGCCAGCAGCTTGGCGAATCAGCCCCAGCATTTT. The variable domain in full, with the rest retrieved from reference TRBV5-4 and TRBJ1-5, is ETGVTQSPTHLIKTRGQQVTLRCSSQSGHNTVSWYQQALGQGPQFIFQYYREEENGRGNFPPRFSGLQFPNYSSELNVNALELDDSALYLCASSLANQPQHFGDGTRLSIL.

The rearrangement links TRBV6-5 to TRBJ2-1; D unclear. The CDR3 loop spans 14 amino acids. The germline gives CDR1 MNHEY, CDR2 SVGAGI. The V end was cut by 6 bases, the J end by 6 bases, with 15 bases between. The CDR3 sequence is CASSDSRPSNEQFF. The CDR3, as DNA: TGTGCCAGCAGCGACTCGCGGCCGTCCAATGAGCAGTTCTTC.

The chain carries TRBV9 and TRBJ1-1, with 9 bases that match TRBD1. CDR1 and CDR2 from the germline V gene are SGDLS and YYNGEE. The V and J ends lost 3 bases and 5 bases, in that order; junction bases with no gene match: 14. This CDR3 contains 17 residues. The CDR3 DNA sequence: TGTGCCAGCAGCGGTTCCCGGGACAGGGCGCATCGGACTGAAGCTTTCTTT. It encodes CASSGSRDRAHRTEAFF.